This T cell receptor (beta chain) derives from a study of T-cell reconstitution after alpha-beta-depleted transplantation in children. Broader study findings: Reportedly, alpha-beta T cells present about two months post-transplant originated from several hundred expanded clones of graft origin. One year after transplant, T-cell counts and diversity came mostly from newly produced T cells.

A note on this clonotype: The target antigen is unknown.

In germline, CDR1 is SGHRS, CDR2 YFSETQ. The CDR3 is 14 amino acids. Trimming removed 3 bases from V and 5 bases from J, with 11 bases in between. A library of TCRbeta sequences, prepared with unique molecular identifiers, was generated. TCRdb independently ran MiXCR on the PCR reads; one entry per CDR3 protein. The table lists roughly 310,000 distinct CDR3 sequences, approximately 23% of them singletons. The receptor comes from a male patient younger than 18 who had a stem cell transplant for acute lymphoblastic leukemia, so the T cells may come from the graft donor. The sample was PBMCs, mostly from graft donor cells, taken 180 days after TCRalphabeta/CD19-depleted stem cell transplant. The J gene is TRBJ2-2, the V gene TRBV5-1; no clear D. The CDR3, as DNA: TGCGCCAGCAGCTCCCTTCTAGGGACCGGGGAGCTGTTTTTT. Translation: CASSSLLGTGELFF. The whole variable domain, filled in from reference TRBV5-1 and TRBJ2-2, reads KAGVTQTPRYLIKTRGQQVTLSCSPISGHRSVSWYQQTPGQGLQFLFEYFSETQRNKGNFPGRFSGRQFSNSRSEMNVSTLELGDSALYLCASSSLLGTGELFFGEGSRLTVL.